Shown below are 2 T cell receptor beta chains from a single sample sequenced in a study of kidney transplant recipient with SARS-CoV-2 infection. TCRdb re-derived calls from the reads in MiXCR, one entry per CDR3 protein. Of 200,000 to 300,000 distinct CDR3 sequences listed, 25% to 30% were seen once; the top ten hold under 9.5%. The specimen comprised a blood sample, sampled at baseline and between days 110 and 120 from a kidney transplant recipient. All receptors derive from a male patient between 25 and 40 years old who had COVID-19 and was a kidney transplant recipient. A subset of T cells may come from the graft donor.

Notes on this clonotype: A much larger clone sits a single nucleotide away, making a read error possible. The chain carries TRBV6-6 and TRBJ1-4, with 9 bases fitting TRBD1. CDR1 and CDR2 (germline): MNHNY, SVGAGI (reference sequence). The CDR3 has 14 residues. The CDR3 bases are TGTGCCAGCAGACCCGGGACAGGGAGGGAAAAACTGCTTTTT. Translated, it gives CASRPGTGREKLLF.

This clonotype appeared many times. The rearrangement uses TRBV7-2 and TRBJ2-3; 10 bases agree with TRBD2. Germline CDR1 reads SGHTA; CDR2 reads FQGNSA. This CDR3 comprises 16 residues. V lost 5 bases, J lost 6 bases, and 11 bases stayed unmatched. CDR3 DNA: TGTGCCAGCAGCCTACAAGCGGGAGGGATGAGCGATACGCAGTATTTT. Its translation: CASSLQAGGMSDTQYF.